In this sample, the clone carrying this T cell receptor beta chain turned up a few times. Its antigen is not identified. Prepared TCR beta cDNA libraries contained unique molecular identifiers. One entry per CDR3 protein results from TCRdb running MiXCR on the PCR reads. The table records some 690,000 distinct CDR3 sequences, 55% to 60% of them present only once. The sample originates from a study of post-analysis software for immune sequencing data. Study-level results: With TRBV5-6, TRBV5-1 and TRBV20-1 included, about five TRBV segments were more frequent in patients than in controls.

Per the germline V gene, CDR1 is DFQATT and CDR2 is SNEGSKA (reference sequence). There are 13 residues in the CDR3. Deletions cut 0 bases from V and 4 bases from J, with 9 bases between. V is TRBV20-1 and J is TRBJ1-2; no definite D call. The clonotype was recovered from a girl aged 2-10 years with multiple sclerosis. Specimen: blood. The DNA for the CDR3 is TGCAGTGCTAGAGATTTAGGGTCCTATGGCTACACCTTC. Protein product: CSARDLGSYGYTF.